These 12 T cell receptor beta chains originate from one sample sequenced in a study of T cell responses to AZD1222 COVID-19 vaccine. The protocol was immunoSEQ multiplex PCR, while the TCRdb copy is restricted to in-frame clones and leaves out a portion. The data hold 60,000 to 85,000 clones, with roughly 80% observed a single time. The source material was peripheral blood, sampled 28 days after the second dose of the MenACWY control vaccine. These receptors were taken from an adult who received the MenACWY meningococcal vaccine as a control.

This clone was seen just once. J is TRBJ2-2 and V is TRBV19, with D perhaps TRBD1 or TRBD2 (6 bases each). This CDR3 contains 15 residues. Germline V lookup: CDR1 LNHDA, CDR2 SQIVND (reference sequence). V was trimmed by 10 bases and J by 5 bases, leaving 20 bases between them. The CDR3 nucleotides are TGTGCCACCCGGCCGGACAGCGGGTGGACCGGGGAGCTGTTTTTT. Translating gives CATRPDSGWTGELFF.

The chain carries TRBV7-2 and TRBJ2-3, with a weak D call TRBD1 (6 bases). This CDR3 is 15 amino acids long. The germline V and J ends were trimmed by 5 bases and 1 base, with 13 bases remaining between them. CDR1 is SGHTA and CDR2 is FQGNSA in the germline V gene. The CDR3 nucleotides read TGTGCCAGCAGCCCCGCGCCAGGGGGCACAGATACGCAGTATTTT. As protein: CASSPAPGGTDTQYF.

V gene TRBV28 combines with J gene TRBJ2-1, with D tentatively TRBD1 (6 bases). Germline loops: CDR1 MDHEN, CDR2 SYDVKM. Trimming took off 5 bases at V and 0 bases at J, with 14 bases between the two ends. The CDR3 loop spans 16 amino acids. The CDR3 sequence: CASSDGQHPSYNEQFF. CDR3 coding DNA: TGTGCCAGCAGTGACGGACAGCATCCCTCCTACAATGAGCAGTTCTTC.

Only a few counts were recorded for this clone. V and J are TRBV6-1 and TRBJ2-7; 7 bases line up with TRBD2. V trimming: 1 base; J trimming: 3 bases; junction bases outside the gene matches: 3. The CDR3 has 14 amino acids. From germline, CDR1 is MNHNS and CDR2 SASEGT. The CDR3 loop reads CASSEGTSNYEQYF. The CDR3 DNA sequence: TGTGCCAGCAGTGAAGGGACTAGTAACTACGAGCAGTACTTC.

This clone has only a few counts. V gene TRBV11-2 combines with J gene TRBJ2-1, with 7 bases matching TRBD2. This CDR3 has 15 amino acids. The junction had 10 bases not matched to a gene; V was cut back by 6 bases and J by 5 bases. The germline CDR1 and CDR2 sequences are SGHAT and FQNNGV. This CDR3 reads CASRRIAGLNNEQFF. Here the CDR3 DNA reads TGTGCCAGCAGACGCATAGCGGGCCTCAACAATGAGCAGTTCTTC.

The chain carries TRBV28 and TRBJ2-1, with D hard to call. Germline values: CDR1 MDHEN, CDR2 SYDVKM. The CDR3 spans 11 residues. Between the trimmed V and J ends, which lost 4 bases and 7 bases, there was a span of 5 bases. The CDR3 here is CASSYLNEQFF. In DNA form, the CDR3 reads TGTGCCAGCAGTTATCTGAATGAGCAGTTCTTC.

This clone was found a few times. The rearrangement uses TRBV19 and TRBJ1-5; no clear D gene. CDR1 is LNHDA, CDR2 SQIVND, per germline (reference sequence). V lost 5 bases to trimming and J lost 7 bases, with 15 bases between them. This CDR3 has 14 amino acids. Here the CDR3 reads CASSLPFRGQPQHF. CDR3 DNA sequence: TGTGCCAGTAGTCTCCCCTTTCGTGGGCAGCCCCAGCATTTT.

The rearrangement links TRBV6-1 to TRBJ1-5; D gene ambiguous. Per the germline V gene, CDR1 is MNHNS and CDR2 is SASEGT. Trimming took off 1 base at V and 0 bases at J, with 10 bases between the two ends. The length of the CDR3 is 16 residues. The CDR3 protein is CASSEGSWASNQPQHF. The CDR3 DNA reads TGTGCCAGCAGTGAAGGTTCCTGGGCTAGCAATCAGCCCCAGCATTTT.

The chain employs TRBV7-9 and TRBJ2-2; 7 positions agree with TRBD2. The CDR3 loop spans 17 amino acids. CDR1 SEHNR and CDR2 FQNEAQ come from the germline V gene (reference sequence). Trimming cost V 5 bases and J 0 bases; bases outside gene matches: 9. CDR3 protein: CASSPLSAGANTGELFF. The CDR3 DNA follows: TGTGCCAGCAGCCCATTATCGGCGGGGGCGAACACCGGGGAGCTGTTTTTT.

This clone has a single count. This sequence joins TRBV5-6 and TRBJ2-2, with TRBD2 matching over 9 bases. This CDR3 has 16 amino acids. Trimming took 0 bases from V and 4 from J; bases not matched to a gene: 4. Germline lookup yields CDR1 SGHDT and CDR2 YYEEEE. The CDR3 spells CASSLVVAGATGELFF. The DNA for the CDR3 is TGTGCCAGCAGCTTGGTAGTAGCGGGGGCCACCGGGGAGCTGTTTTTT.

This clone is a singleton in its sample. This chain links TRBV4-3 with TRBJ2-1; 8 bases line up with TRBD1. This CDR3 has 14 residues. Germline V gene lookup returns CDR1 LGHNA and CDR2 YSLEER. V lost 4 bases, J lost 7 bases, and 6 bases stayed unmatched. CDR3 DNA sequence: TGCGCCAGCAGCCTTAACCAGGGGGCAAATGAGCAGTTCTTC. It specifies CASSLNQGANEQFF.

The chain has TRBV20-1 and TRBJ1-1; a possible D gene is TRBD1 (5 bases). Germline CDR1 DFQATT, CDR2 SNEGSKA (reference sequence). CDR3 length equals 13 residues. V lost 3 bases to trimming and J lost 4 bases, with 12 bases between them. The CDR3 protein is CSASSPGSTEAFF. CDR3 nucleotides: TGCAGTGCTAGTTCCCCAGGGAGCACTGAAGCTTTCTTT.